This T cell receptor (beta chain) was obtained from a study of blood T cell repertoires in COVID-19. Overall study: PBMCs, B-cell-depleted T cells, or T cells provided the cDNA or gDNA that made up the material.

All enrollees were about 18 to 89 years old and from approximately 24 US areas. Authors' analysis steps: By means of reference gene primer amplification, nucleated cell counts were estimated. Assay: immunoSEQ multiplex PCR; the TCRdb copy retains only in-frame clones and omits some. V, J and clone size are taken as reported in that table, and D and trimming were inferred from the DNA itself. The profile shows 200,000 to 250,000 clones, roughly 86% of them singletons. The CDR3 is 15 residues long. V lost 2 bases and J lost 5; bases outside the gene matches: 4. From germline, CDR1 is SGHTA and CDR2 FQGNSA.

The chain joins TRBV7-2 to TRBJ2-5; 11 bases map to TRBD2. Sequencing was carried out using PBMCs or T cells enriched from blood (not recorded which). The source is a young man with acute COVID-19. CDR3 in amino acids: CASSLRLAGSETQYF. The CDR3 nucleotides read TGTGCCAGCAGCTTAAGACTAGCGGGAAGTGAGACCCAGTACTTC.